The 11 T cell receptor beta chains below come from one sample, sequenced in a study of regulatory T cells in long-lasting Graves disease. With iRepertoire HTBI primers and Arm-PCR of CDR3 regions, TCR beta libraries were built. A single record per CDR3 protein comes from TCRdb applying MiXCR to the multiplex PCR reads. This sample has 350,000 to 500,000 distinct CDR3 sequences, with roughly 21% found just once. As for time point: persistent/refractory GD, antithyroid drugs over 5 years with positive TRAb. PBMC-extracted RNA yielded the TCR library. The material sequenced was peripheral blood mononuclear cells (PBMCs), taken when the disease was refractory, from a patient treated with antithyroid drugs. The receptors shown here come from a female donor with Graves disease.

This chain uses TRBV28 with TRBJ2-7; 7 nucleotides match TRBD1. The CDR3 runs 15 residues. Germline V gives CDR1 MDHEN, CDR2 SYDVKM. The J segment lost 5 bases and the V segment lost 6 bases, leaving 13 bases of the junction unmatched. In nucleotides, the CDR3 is TGTGCCAGCAGCGGCGAGACAGGGAATCAGGACGAGCAGTACTTC. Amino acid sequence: CASSGETGNQDEQYF.

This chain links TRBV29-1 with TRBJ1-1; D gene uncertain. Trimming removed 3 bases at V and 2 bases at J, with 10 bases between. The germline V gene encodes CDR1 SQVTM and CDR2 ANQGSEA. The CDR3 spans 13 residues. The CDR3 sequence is CSVESTLNTEAFF. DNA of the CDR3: TGCAGCGTTGAGTCGACTTTAAACACTGAAGCTTTCTTT.

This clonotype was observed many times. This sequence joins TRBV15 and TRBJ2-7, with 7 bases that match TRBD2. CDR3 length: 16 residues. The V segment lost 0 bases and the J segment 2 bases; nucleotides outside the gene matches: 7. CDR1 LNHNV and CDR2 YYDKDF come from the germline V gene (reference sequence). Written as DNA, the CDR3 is TGTGCCACCAGCAGAGATGACCTAGCGGCGACCTACGAGCAGTACTTC. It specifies CATSRDDLAATYEQYF.

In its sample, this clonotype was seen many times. The CDR3 DNA reads TGTGCCAGCAGCCCAGGACTAGCGGGAAACCAAGAGACCCAGTACTTC. It yields the protein CASSPGLAGNQETQYF. The chain is built from TRBV13 and TRBJ2-5; 12 nucleotides match TRBD2. CDR1 is PRHDT, CDR2 FYEKMQ, per germline (reference sequence). V dropped 5 bases and J dropped 0; count of bases not matched to a gene: 4. This CDR3 is 16 amino acids long.

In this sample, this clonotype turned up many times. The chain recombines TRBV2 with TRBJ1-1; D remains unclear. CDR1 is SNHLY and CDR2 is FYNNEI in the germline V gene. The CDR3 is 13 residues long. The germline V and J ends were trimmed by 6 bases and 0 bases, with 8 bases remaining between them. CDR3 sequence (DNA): TGTGCCAGCAGAGAACCATTGAACACTGAAGCTTTCTTT. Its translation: CASREPLNTEAFF.

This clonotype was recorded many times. CDR3 region: CASSFGTSSGNTIYF. DNA of the CDR3: TGTGCCAGCAGTTTCGGGACATCCTCTGGAAACACCATATATTTT. This chain links TRBV28 with TRBJ1-3; a weak D match, TRBD1 (6 bases). This CDR3 comprises 15 residues. Trimming removed 3 bases at V and 0 bases at J, with 9 bases between. Germline assignment: CDR1 MDHEN and CDR2 SYDVKM.

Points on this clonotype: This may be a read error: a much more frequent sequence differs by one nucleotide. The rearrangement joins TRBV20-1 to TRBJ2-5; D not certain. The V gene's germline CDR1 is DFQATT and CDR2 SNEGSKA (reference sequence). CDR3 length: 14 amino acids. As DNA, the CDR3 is TGCAGACCAGCAGCACCCCACCCTCAAGAGACCCAGTACTTC. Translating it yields CRPAAPHPQETQYF.

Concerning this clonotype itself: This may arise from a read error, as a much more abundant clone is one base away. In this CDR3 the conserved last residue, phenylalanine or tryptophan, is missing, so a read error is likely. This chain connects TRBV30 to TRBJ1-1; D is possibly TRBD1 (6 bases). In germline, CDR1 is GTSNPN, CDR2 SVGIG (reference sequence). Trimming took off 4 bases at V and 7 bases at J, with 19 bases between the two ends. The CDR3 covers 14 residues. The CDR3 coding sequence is TGTGCCTGGAATACCGGAGGGGGTGCCCGTGAAGCTTTCTCT. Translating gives CAWNTGGGAREAFS.

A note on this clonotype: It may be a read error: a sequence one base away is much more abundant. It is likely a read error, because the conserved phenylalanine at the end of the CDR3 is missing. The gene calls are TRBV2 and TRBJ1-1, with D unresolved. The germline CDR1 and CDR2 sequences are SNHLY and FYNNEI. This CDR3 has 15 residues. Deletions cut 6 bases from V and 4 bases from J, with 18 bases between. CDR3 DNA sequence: TGTGCCAGCAGACTACCAGACCCCCGGGGCACTGAAGCTTTCCTT. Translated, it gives CASRLPDPRGTEAFL.

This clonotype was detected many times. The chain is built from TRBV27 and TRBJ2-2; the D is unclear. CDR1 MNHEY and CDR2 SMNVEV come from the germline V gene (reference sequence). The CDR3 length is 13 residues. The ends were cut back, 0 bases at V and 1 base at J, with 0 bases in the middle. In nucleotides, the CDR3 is TGTGCCAGCAGTTTATCGAACACCGGGGAGCTGTTTTTT. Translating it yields CASSLSNTGELFF.

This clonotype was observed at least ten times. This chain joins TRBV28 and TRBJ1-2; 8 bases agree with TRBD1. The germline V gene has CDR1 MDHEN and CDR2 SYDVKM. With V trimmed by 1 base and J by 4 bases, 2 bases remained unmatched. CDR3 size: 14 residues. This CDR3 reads CASSLSDRVYGYTF. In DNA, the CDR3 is TGTGCCAGCAGTTTATCGGACAGGGTCTATGGCTACACCTTC.